A selection of T cell receptor beta chains follows, all from one sample in a study of PD-1 blockade in classical Hodgkin lymphoma. Repertoires were generated with immunoSEQ multiplex PCR, while TCRdb's copy carries only in-frame clones and drops some. The profile shows 20,000 to 25,000 clones, roughly 80% of them singletons. The material sequenced was CD4+ T cells from blood, taken before the fourth cycle of nivolumab. These receptors all come from a human donor with classical Hodgkin lymphoma. Each CDR3 is given with its conserved first and last residue. Each record gives: V gene, J gene, D gene, CDR3 protein. D genes are given only for firm matches.

TRBV19	TRBJ2-7	-	CASSIDGYYEQYF
TRBV7-9	TRBJ1-2	-	CASNRDLGGYTF
TRBV6-6	TRBJ2-7	-	CASSYPLGVRTYEQYF
TRBV7-2	TRBJ1-3	-	CASSLVAGTIYF
TRBV5-6	TRBJ1-6	-	CASSSAGKWANSPLHF
TRBV7-9	TRBJ1-4	TRBD1	CASTFEGTGAQKLFF
TRBV6-6	TRBJ2-7	TRBD2	CASSFDSGGLYEQYF
TRBV18	TRBJ1-5	-	CASSKGTASNQPQHF
TRBV6-4	TRBJ1-2	-	CASSDPGNAGYTF
TRBV19	TRBJ1-5	TRBD1	CASSKGTAGAHQPQHF
TRBV7-8	TRBJ1-4	-	CASSSGWGETPKLFF
TRBV25-1	TRBJ1-4	TRBD1	CASSSRTGTWATNEKLFF
TRBV7-2	TRBJ1-4	-	CASSSQTNEKLFF
TRBV10-3	TRBJ1-4	TRBD1	CAIKDHLGGQGNEKLFF
TRBV4-1	TRBJ1-1	-	CASSQDGSGIGTEAFF
TRBV6-5	TRBJ1-6	TRBD1	CASSRTGAYNSPLHF
TRBV5-1	TRBJ2-7	TRBD2	CASSLQGGGADEQYF
TRBV5-1	TRBJ1-3	-	CASSLFGRGNTIYF
TRBV7-8	TRBJ1-6	TRBD1	CASSLRQGRNSPLHF
TRBV2	TRBJ1-1	-	CASTNTGAGAFF
TRBV7-9	TRBJ2-1	TRBD1	CASSRDPGQGRNEQFF
TRBV7-2	TRBJ1-5	TRBD1	CASSRDRNQPQHF
TRBV7-9	TRBJ1-4	-	CASSVRDGHNEKLFF
TRBV5-1	TRBJ2-5	TRBD2	CASSLPGGDETQYF
TRBV19	TRBJ1-5	-	CASKGGQFNQPQHF
TRBV6-6	TRBJ1-2	-	CASSHSYYGYTF
TRBV7-3	TRBJ2-1	TRBD2	CASRKGLADNEQFF
TRBV7-6	TRBJ2-5	-	CAGGRQETQYF
TRBV7-7	TRBJ1-3	-	CASSPLGSGNTIYF
TRBV18	TRBJ1-5	TRBD1	CASSPPQGGKPQHF
TRBV7-2	TRBJ2-3	TRBD2	CASSTGGDRDTQYF
TRBV7-2	TRBJ2-1	-	CASSQYGTYNEQFF
TRBV2	TRBJ1-4	-	CASSETRDEKLFF
TRBV18	TRBJ1-3	-	CASSPTGGNSGNTIYF
TRBV5-1	TRBJ1-6	-	CASSLSALYNSPLHF
TRBV14	TRBJ2-3	-	CASSPGTSTDTQYF
TRBV27	TRBJ1-3	-	CASSGTLGNTIYF
TRBV13	TRBJ1-1	-	CASSLVSGRAFF
TRBV6-5	TRBJ2-4	-	CASSPQGTGKNIQYF
TRBV14	TRBJ1-1	-	CASSSTGNTEAFF
TRBV6-5	TRBJ1-2	-	CASNRGGTSSSGYTF
TRBV19	TRBJ1-5	-	CASHLVGNQPQHF